The 14 T cell receptor beta chains below all came from one sample that was sequenced in a study of shared clonotypes between healthy human individuals. TCRdb keeps only in-frame clones here, not all; method: immunoSEQ multiplex PCR. This sample has around 990,000 clones, with around three quarters found just once. Sequencing used memory CD4+ T cells from PBMCs. Subset in this sample: CD45RA-negative fraction. The receptors here all came from a man younger than 35 in good health. Some clones in this sample may be carry-over from other donors' samples.

J is TRBJ2-2 and V is TRBV4-1; D remains ambiguous. Germline CDR1 reads MGHRA; CDR2 reads YSYEKL. V was cut by 6 bases and J by 2 bases, with 13 bases left in between. This CDR3 has 15 amino acids. The CDR3 DNA sequence: TGCGCCAGCAGGCGTACAGTACTCAACACCGGGGAGCTGTTTTTT. Its translation is CASRRTVLNTGELFF.

V is TRBV2 and J is TRBJ1-4; no clear D. Germline V gene sequence: CDR1 SNHLY, CDR2 FYNNEI. The germline V and J ends were trimmed by 7 bases and 0 bases, with 6 bases remaining between them. CDR3 size: 13 residues. CDR3 sequence: CASTYTTNEKLFF. The CDR3 nucleotides are TGTGCCAGCACGTATACAACTAATGAAAAACTGTTTTTT.

Details on this clone: This sample includes further DNA sequences coding for the same CDR3. The chain has TRBV5-1 and TRBJ1-2; a weak D match, TRBD1 (5 bases). The CDR3 has 15 residues. The germline V and J ends were trimmed by 0 bases and 7 bases, with 16 bases remaining between them. Germline loops: CDR1 SGHRS, CDR2 YFSETQ. CDR3 sequence: CASSLDPGGSGGYTF. The CDR3 coding sequence is TGCGCCAGCAGCTTGGACCCCGGGGGAAGTGGTGGCTACACCTTC.

This chain joins TRBV5-1 and TRBJ2-5, with TRBD2 matching 12 bases. Per germline, CDR1 SGHRS and CDR2 YFSETQ. This CDR3 region has 16 residues. V trimming: 3 bases; J trimming: 1 base; junction bases outside the gene matches: 4. CDR3 sequence reads: CASSYGLAGSQETQYF. For the CDR3, the DNA is TGCGCCAGCAGCTACGGACTAGCGGGATCCCAAGAGACCCAGTACTTC.

The J gene is TRBJ1-1, the V gene TRBV29-1; 7 nucleotides agree with TRBD1. V trimming: 5 bases; J trimming: 3 bases; junction bases outside the gene matches: 9. This CDR3 is 14 amino acids long. Germline lookup yields CDR1 SQVTM and CDR2 ANQGSEA. In nucleotides, the CDR3 is TGCAGCGTTCGGGACAGACCTGGGGACACTGAAGCTTTCTTT. It yields the protein CSVRDRPGDTEAFF.

This chain links TRBV2 with TRBJ2-2; weak D call: TRBD2 (5 bases). The germline V gene has CDR1 SNHLY and CDR2 FYNNEI. V was clipped by 4 bases and J by 7 bases, with 7 bases between them. The CDR3 is made up of 12 amino acids. In DNA form, the CDR3 reads TGTGCCAGCAGTGGAGGGCACGGGGAGCTGTTTTTT. Translation: CASSGGHGELFF.

About this clone: This CDR3 is also generated by other DNA sequences in the sample. The CDR3: CASSLSGVGANVLTF. The CDR3 coding sequence is TGCGCCAGCAGCTTGTCAGGGGTTGGGGCCAACGTCCTGACTTTC. The gene calls are TRBV5-1 and TRBJ2-6; perhaps TRBD1 as D (6 bases). The CDR3 spans 15 residues. V gave up 1 base and J gave up 3 bases, with 8 bases separating them. Germline V gene sequence: CDR1 SGHRS, CDR2 YFSETQ.

The V and J genes are TRBV7-3 and TRBJ2-2; no clear D gene. The CDR3 is made up of 14 amino acids. Trimming shortened V by 2 bases and J by 1 base, and 5 bases separated the two germline ends. The germline gives CDR1 SGHTA, CDR2 FQGTGA. CDR3 protein: CASSLAMNTGELFF. The CDR3 nucleotides read TGTGCCAGCAGCTTAGCGATGAACACCGGGGAGCTGTTTTTT.

With respect to this clone: Sequence at one end of the junction differs from germline and may be a read error. The chain joins TRBV27 to TRBJ2-5; D not certain. CDR1 and CDR2 from the germline V gene are MNHEY and SMNVEV (reference sequence). The CDR3 is 10 residues long. This CDR3 reads CASSPLRWHF. The CDR3 region has the DNA TGTGCCAGCAGCCCCCTGAGGTGGCACTTC.

This clone was observed a handful of times. This chain connects TRBV5-1 to TRBJ2-5, with D unclear. This CDR3 region has 14 residues. Trimming shortened V by 0 bases and J by 3 bases, and 9 bases separated the two germline ends. CDR1 and CDR2 (germline): SGHRS, YFSETQ. The CDR3 is CASSLDSNKETQYF. In DNA form, the CDR3 reads TGCGCCAGCAGCTTGGACAGTAACAAAGAGACCCAGTACTTC.

About this clone itself: This may arise from a read error, as a much more abundant clone is one base away. At the DNA level, this CDR3 is encoded by other sequences in the same sample as well. The V gene is TRBV2, the J gene TRBJ2-6, with D hard to call. Trimming stripped 5 bases from V and 0 bases from J, with 5 bases between. Germline loops: CDR1 SNHLY, CDR2 FYNNEI. This CDR3 contains 14 residues. The CDR3 region has the DNA TGTGCCAGCAGTTTGGGCTCTGGGGCCAACGTCCTGACTTTC. This encodes CASSLGSGANVLTF.

V gene TRBV27 combines with J gene TRBJ2-6, with D perhaps matching TRBD1 (6 bases). The V end lost 5 bases, the J end lost 4 bases, and 24 bases lay between the germline ends. CDR3 length equals 19 residues. Germline lookup yields CDR1 MNHEY and CDR2 SMNVEV (reference sequence). This chain's CDR3 is CASSLVNPSGAGGANVLTF. CDR3 sequence (DNA): TGTGCCAGCAGTCTAGTGAACCCATCAGGGGCGGGCGGGGCCAACGTCCTGACTTTC.

The chain employs TRBV4-2 and TRBJ2-3; 8 nucleotides match TRBD1. Losses at the gene ends were 8 bases for V and 5 bases for J; bases not matched to a gene: 6. This CDR3 has 13 residues. Germline V gene lookup returns CDR1 LGHNA and CDR2 YNFKEQ. The CDR3 loop is CASSRDRIDTQYF. For the CDR3, the DNA is TGTGCCAGCTCCCGGGACAGGATAGATACGCAGTATTTT.

The rearrangement joins TRBV7-6 to TRBJ1-5; D gene uncertain. CDR3 length: 14 amino acids. V gave up 4 bases and J gave up 5 bases, with 12 bases separating them. Per the germline V gene, CDR1 is SGHVS and CDR2 is FNYEAQ. The CDR3 loop is CASSSGRWDQPQHF. DNA of the CDR3: TGTGCCAGCAGCTCAGGACGGTGGGATCAGCCCCAGCATTTT.